These 11 T cell receptor beta chains were sequenced from one sample in a study of CD8+CD57+ T cells in acquired aplastic anemia. Selection for sequencing was limited to patients who had shown CD8+CD57+ cell expansion by flow cytometry. CDR3 and TCR beta VDJ profiling relied on genomic DNA as the template. TCRdb recomputed calls from the reads with MiXCR, one row per CDR3 protein. The repertoire has fewer than 200,000 distinct CDR3 sequences, around half of them found once; the top ten carry about 1.2%. The sequenced sample was sorted CD4+, CD8+, or CD8+CD57+ T cells (not recorded which) from PBMCs. These receptors were obtained from a human donor with aplastic anemia.

This clonotype was detected ten times or more. The chain is built from TRBV5-8 and TRBJ2-6; D may be TRBD2 (6 bases). V was clipped by 4 bases and J by 1 base, with 9 bases between them. CDR3 length: 15 amino acids. Germline values: CDR1 SGHTS, CDR2 YDEGEE. CDR3 in DNA: TGTGCCAGCAGCGTCGGACTATCTGGGGCCAACGTCCTGACTTTC. Protein sequence: CASSVGLSGANVLTF.

This clonotype was detected once. The CDR3 DNA sequence: TGTGCCATCAGATCAGACAGGGGCGAGGGTACGCAGTATTTT. Protein product: CAIRSDRGEGTQYF. This chain connects TRBV10-3 to TRBJ2-3; TRBD1 matches 8 bases. Germline V CDR1 and CDR2: ENHRY, SYGVKD. The CDR3 totals 14 residues. V was pared by 6 bases and J by 8 bases, with 10 bases of the junction left unmatched.

The rearrangement uses TRBV12-5 and TRBJ1-1; D remains unclear. CDR3 length: 13 residues. CDR1 and CDR2 from the germline V gene are LGHNT and FRNRAP. Trimming stripped 7 bases from V and 4 bases from J, with 13 bases between. The CDR3 protein is CASADHDGTEAFF. The CDR3 region has the DNA TGTGCTAGTGCTGACCATGACGGCACTGAAGCTTTCTTT.

This sequence joins TRBV5-4 and TRBJ1-1; D not resolved. CDR3 length equals 12 residues. V was pared by 4 bases and J by 6 bases, with 10 bases between. The germline V gene encodes CDR1 SGHNT and CDR2 YYREEE (reference sequence). The CDR3 nucleotides read TGTGCCAGCAGCCAATGGACTGCTGAAGCTTTCTTT. This encodes CASSQWTAEAFF.

This clonotype was observed once. An end of the junction does not agree with germline; a read error may underlie this. The J gene is TRBJ2-5, the V gene TRBV7-8; 7 bases fit TRBD2. The CDR3 consists of 15 residues. Germline lookup yields CDR1 SGHVS and CDR2 FQNEAQ. The CDR3, as DNA: TGTACCAGCTCGCAGGGAGGGAGGAACCAAGAGACCCAGTACTTC. Its translation: CTSSQGGRNQETQYF.

This clonotype was recorded many times. The V call is TRBV7-9, the J call TRBJ2-7, with 7 nucleotides matching TRBD1. CDR3 length equals 14 residues. CDR1 and CDR2 (germline): SEHNR, FQNEAQ (reference sequence). V gave up 11 bases and J gave up 4 bases; unmatched junction bases: 14. In nucleotides, the CDR3 is TGTGCCGGGAACTCGGGGACAGCACGTTACGAGCAGTACTTC. Encoded protein: CAGNSGTARYEQYF. The full variable domain, with the rest looked up from reference TRBV7-9 and TRBJ2-7, is DTGVSQNPRHKITKRGQNVTFRCDPISEHNRLYWYRQTLGQGPEFLTYFQNEAQLEKSRLLSDRFSAERPKGSFSTLEIQRTEQGDSAMYLCAGNSGTARYEQYFGPGTRLTVT.

The gene calls are TRBV19 and TRBJ1-2; D uncertain. CDR1 is LNHDA, CDR2 SQIVND, per germline (reference sequence). The V end lost 4 bases, the J end lost 8 bases, and 14 bases lay between the germline ends. This CDR3 has 13 amino acids. For the CDR3, the DNA is TGTGCCAGTAGTAGTGGTCCTTTATCGGGCTACACCTTC. Protein product: CASSSGPLSGYTF.

This rearrangement joins TRBV6-5 to TRBJ2-7; the D gene is possibly TRBD1 (6 bases). The CDR3 consists of 15 residues. The germline CDR1 and CDR2 sequences are MNHEY and SVGAGI. Trimming removed 2 bases from V and 3 bases from J, with 14 bases in between. The DNA of the CDR3 is TGTGCCAGCAGTTACGGAAGGGACACCAACTACGAGCAGTACTTC. Translated: CASSYGRDTNYEQYF.

The chain joins TRBV7-3 to TRBJ2-1; 13 bases are shared with TRBD2. CDR3 length equals 17 residues. Germline trimming cut 1 base from V and 7 bases from J; bases unmatched to any gene: 7. Germline CDR1 SGHTA, CDR2 FQGTGA. The CDR3 protein is CASSLITSGGAGNEQFF. As DNA, the CDR3 is TGTGCCAGCAGCTTAATCACTAGCGGGGGGGCCGGGAATGAGCAGTTCTTC.

This chain uses TRBV6-4 with TRBJ1-1; D gene uncertain. Trimming took off 9 bases at V and 3 bases at J, with 20 bases between the two ends. In germline, CDR1 is MRHNA, CDR2 SNTAGT. The CDR3 is 15 residues long. CDR3 sequence reads: CARRILRGLHTEAFF. The CDR3 DNA follows: TGTGCCAGACGGATTCTTAGAGGGTTGCACACTGAAGCTTTCTTT.

V gene TRBV7-3 combines with J gene TRBJ1-1; a weak D match, TRBD1 (5 bases). The CDR3 consists of 14 residues. Trimming removed 3 bases at V and 1 base at J, with 9 bases between. Germline CDR1 and CDR2: SGHTA and FQGTGA. The CDR3 nucleotides read TGTGCCAGCAGCTTGCAGGGCGCGAACACTGAAGCTTTCTTT. The encoded protein is CASSLQGANTEAFF.